These 10 T cell receptor beta chains originate from one sample sequenced in a study of blood T cell repertoires in COVID-19. This table comes from immunoSEQ multiplex PCR, and its TCRdb copy is limited to in-frame clones, with some not included. This sample has 150,000 to 180,000 clones, with 75% to 85% found just once. Material: peripheral blood. These receptors originate from a woman aged 60 to 75 with COVID-19, enrolled during active disease.

This sequence joins TRBV5-1 and TRBJ2-1, with 7 bases aligning to TRBD1. From germline, CDR1 is SGHRS and CDR2 YFSETQ. V gave up 0 bases and J gave up 5 bases; unmatched junction bases: 5. This CDR3 has 15 residues. In DNA, the CDR3 is TGCGCCAGCAGCTTGGGCGGACAGGTGAACAATGAGCAGTTCTTC. This translates into CASSLGGQVNNEQFF.

In its sample, this clone was seen once. The rearrangement joins TRBV5-1 to TRBJ2-5; D is uncertain. V was clipped by 7 bases and J by 5 bases, with 9 bases between them. Germline V lookup: CDR1 SGHRS, CDR2 YFSETQ. This CDR3 region has 11 residues. The CDR3 coding sequence is TGCGCCAGCTTCACCGGGGAGACCCAGTACTTC. Translating gives CASFTGETQYF.

The table lists this clone with a few counts. The chain employs TRBV19 and TRBJ1-6; no definite D call. The CDR3 consists of 14 residues. V was pared by 2 bases and J by 7 bases, with 9 bases between. Germline CDR1 and CDR2: LNHDA and SQIVND (reference sequence). The CDR3 sequence is CASSIPRENSPLHF. CDR3 nucleotide sequence: TGTGCCAGTAGTATACCCCGAGAAAATTCACCCCTCCACTTT. The full variable domain, completed using reference TRBV19 and TRBJ1-6, is DGGITQSPKYLFRKEGQNVTLSCEQNLNHDAMYWYRQDPGQGLRLIYYSQIVNDFQKGDIAEGYSVSREKKESFPLTVTSAQKNPTAFYLCASSIPRENSPLHFGNGTRLTVT.

CDR3 in DNA: TGCAGCGTTGAACTACAGGGGAAAAGAGAAGCTTTCTTT. It yields the protein CSVELQGKREAFF. This chain links TRBV29-1 with TRBJ1-1; TRBD1 matches 7 bases. The CDR3 has 13 amino acids. Germline V lookup: CDR1 SQVTM, CDR2 ANQGSEA. V dropped 2 bases and J dropped 8; count of bases not matched to a gene: 8.

The gene calls are TRBV7-8 and TRBJ1-4, with 8 bases that match TRBD1. Germline V gene data show CDR1 as SGHVS and CDR2 as FQNEAQ. After removal of 6 bases from V and 13 bases from J, the junction contained 4 bases not matched to a gene. There are 11 residues in the CDR3. The CDR3 region is CASSSDRGLFF. In DNA, the CDR3 is TGTGCCAGCAGTTCAGACAGGGGACTGTTTTTT.

This clone was seen once. The V and J genes are TRBV5-6 and TRBJ1-5; 11 bases align to TRBD1. Germline values: CDR1 SGHDT, CDR2 YYEEEE. V dropped 7 bases and J dropped 2; count of bases not matched to a gene: 14. The CDR3 spans 18 residues. Here the CDR3 reads CASPSPGQGEEGNQPQHF. CDR3 bases: TGTGCCAGCCCCTCCCCGGGACAGGGGGAAGAGGGCAATCAGCCCCAGCATTTT.

V and J are TRBV15 and TRBJ1-1; D is perhaps TRBD1 (6 bases). V shed 0 bases and J shed 0 bases, with 11 bases lying between them. Germline CDR1 and CDR2: LNHNV and YYDKDF (reference sequence). This CDR3 has 16 residues. Here the CDR3 DNA reads TGTGCCACCAGCAGAGACAGGGGAAACATGAACACTGAAGCTTTCTTT. Its translation is CATSRDRGNMNTEAFF.

The rearrangement links TRBV5-1 to TRBJ2-2; D is possibly TRBD1 (5 bases). The V and J ends lost 0 bases and 9 bases respectively, with 9 bases between them. The CDR3 runs to 13 residues. The germline gives CDR1 SGHRS, CDR2 YFSETQ. CDR3 nucleotides: TGCGCCAGCAGCTTGGAAGGGGTCCGGGAGCTGTTTTTT. This encodes CASSLEGVRELFF.

J is TRBJ1-1 and V is TRBV6-5; D gene unclear. Trimming left V 6 bases short and J 8 bases short, with 13 bases between. The germline V gene encodes CDR1 MNHEY and CDR2 SVGAGI. This CDR3 spans 12 amino acids. This chain's CDR3 is CASSRLEKEAFF. The CDR3 DNA reads TGTGCCAGCAGCCGTTTAGAGAAGGAAGCTTTCTTT.

The rearrangement joins TRBV5-8 to TRBJ1-2; D perhaps matches TRBD1 (6 bases). The CDR3 has 17 residues. CDR1 is SGHTS, CDR2 YDEGEE, per germline. Trimming cost V 4 bases and J 3 bases, with 22 bases left between them. The CDR3 loop is CASSPDSSPNSHYGYTF. The CDR3 DNA is TGTGCCAGCAGCCCGGACAGTTCTCCCAATTCCCACTATGGCTACACCTTC.